The clone carrying this T cell receptor beta chain was counted between two and nine times. Its antigen remains unidentified. Every isolated RNA sample was fully reverse transcribed, so sequencing captured expressed TCRB transcripts. Only in-frame clones appear in the TCRdb table, and some are missing; sequencing was by immunoSEQ multiplex PCR. The sample holds about 130,000 clones, about 9.2% seen once. The sample is drawn from a study of beta chain features in type 1 diabetes. Findings and caveats of the study: All four CD4+ subsets from Type 1 diabetes patients carried moderately but significantly shorter TCRB CDR3s. Over-representation of high TCR-expressing cells was a possible consequence of cDNA sequencing. These data did not resolve whether HLA type affects TCRB rearrangement.

The sequence was obtained from a man aged 18-30 years in good health. Sequencing was performed on central memory CD4+ T cells from blood.

In DNA, the CDR3 is TGTGCCAGCAGTGTTGGGGGGGTGAGAGAGACCCAGTACTTC. It is translated as CASSVGGVRETQYF. The V gene is TRBV25-1, the J gene TRBJ2-5; 7 bases are a match to TRBD2. The CDR3 is 14 amino acids. Per the germline V gene, CDR1 is MGHDK and CDR2 is SYGVNS. J gave up 4 bases and V 4 bases, and 6 bases lay outside the gene matches.